The 22 T cell receptor beta chains below come from one sample, sequenced in a study of T-cell reconstitution after alpha-beta-depleted transplantation in children. Unique molecular identifiers were used to barcode this TCRbeta library. TCRdb itself ran the PCR reads through MiXCR, one entry per CDR3 protein. Of 150,000 to 250,000 distinct CDR3 sequences listed, just over 14% are singletons. The source was PBMCs from the stem cell graft donor, collected from the stem cell graft. Source of these receptors: a human donor who donated a stem cell graft to a child with acute lymphoblastic leukemia.

Many counts were recorded for this clonotype. V and J are TRBV4-2 and TRBJ2-3, with D possibly TRBD2 on 5 matching bases. Looked up from germline, CDR1 is LGHNA and CDR2 is YNFKEQ. V lost 4 bases and J 0 bases, leaving 17 bases between the germline ends. The CDR3 sequence is 17 residues long. The CDR3 DNA reads as TGTGCCAGCAGCCCGAGGCAACGCGGGCCGAGCACAGATACGCAGTATTTT. It translates to CASSPRQRGPSTDTQYF.

The V gene is TRBV4-1, the J gene TRBJ1-2; D is ambiguous. V was shortened by 0 bases and J by 7 bases, with 15 bases between the two germline ends. The CDR3 is 15 residues long. CDR1 and CDR2 (germline): MGHRA, YSYEKL. This CDR3 is CASSQDPAARRGYTF. CDR3 nucleotide sequence: TGCGCCAGCAGCCAAGACCCCGCGGCTCGACGTGGCTACACCTTC.

The V call is TRBV7-9, the J call TRBJ1-1, with D uncertain. With 3 bases removed from V and 6 bases from J, the gap between germline ends came to 14 bases. There are 14 residues in the CDR3. The germline CDR1 and CDR2 sequences are SEHNR and FQNEAQ (reference sequence). CDR3 in DNA: TGTGCCAGCAGCTTTTTCCGGTCACGGGCTGAAGCTTTCTTT. Its translation is CASSFFRSRAEAFF.

This clonotype was counted ten times or more. V usage is TRBV3-1 and J usage is TRBJ2-2, with TRBD2 matching over 11 bases. The V and J ends lost 4 bases and 5 bases, in that order; junction bases with no gene match: 6. Germline values: CDR1 LGHDT, CDR2 YNNKEL (reference sequence). The CDR3 has 16 amino acids. The CDR3 nucleotides read TGTGCCAGCAGCCGGTCACTAGCGGGAGCTACCGGGGAGCTGTTTTTT. Residues: CASSRSLAGATGELFF. Filled out from reference TRBV3-1 and TRBJ2-2, the complete variable domain reads DTAVSQTPKYLVTQMGNDKSIKCEQNLGHDTMYWYKQDSKKFLKIMFSYNNKELIINETVPNRFSPKSPDKAHLNLHINSLELGDSAVYFCASSRSLAGATGELFFGEGSRLTVL.

Only a few counts were recorded for this clonotype. The rearrangement links TRBV12-3 or TRBV12-4 to TRBJ1-1; 10 nucleotides agree with TRBD1. The CDR3 totals 15 residues. Unmatched junction bases numbered 6, after V lost 8 bases and J lost 0 bases. The CDR3 loop is CASARQGAMNTEAFF. The DNA of the CDR3 is TGTGCCAGCGCGAGACAGGGGGCCATGAACACTGAAGCTTTCTTT.

This clonotype appeared many times. The chain employs TRBV7-6 and TRBJ1-1; 7 nucleotides line up with TRBD1. The CDR3 runs 14 residues. V shed 5 bases, J shed 8 bases, and the junction held 11 bases outside the gene matches. Germline CDR1 and CDR2: SGHVS and FNYEAQ. CDR3 in amino acids: CASSLTGADSEAFF. The CDR3 DNA reads TGTGCCAGCAGCCTTACAGGGGCTGACTCGGAAGCTTTCTTT. Full variable domain (rest looked up from reference TRBV7-6 and TRBJ1-1): GAGVSQSPRYKVTKRGQDVALRCDPISGHVSLYWYRQALGQGPEFLTYFNYEAQQDKSGLPNDRFSAERPEGSISTLTIQRTEQRDSAMYRCASSLTGADSEAFFGQGTRLTVV.

This clonotype was observed many times. The chain links TRBV9 to TRBJ2-2; D not resolved. The germline CDR1 and CDR2 sequences are SGDLS and YYNGEE. Between the trimmed V and J ends, which lost 3 bases and 5 bases, there was a span of 11 bases. This CDR3 comprises 14 residues. The CDR3 reads CASSAAIMTGELFF. In DNA, the CDR3 is TGTGCCAGCAGCGCCGCGATCATGACCGGGGAGCTGTTTTTT.

This chain links TRBV5-4 with TRBJ1-1, with unresolved D. The CDR3 is 14 amino acids. V was trimmed by 1 base and J by 8 bases, leaving 15 bases between them. Germline CDR1 and CDR2: SGHNT and YYREEE (reference sequence). In DNA, the CDR3 is TGTGCCAGCAGCTTGCCCAGAGGACGCTCCGAAGCTTTCTTT. Translation gives CASSLPRGRSEAFF.

The sample holds many counts of this clonotype. The chain couples TRBV10-1 to TRBJ2-1, with 9 bases aligning to TRBD2. CDR3 size: 15 residues. The J segment lost 12 bases and the V segment lost 2 bases, leaving 11 bases of the junction unmatched. Germline V gives CDR1 WNHNN, CDR2 SYGVQD (reference sequence). The CDR3 protein is CASSEPGLAPGRQFF. CDR3 nucleotides: TGCGCCAGCAGTGAGCCCGGACTAGCGCCGGGGAGGCAGTTCTTC.

With regard to this clonotype: It may be a read error: a sequence one base away is much more abundant. The rearrangement uses TRBV29-1 and TRBJ2-1; D may be TRBD1 (6 bases). Germline V gene data show CDR1 as SQVTM and CDR2 as ANQGSEA. CDR3 length: 13 amino acids. V lost 4 bases to trimming and J lost 9 bases, with 16 bases between them. This chain's CDR3 is CSVVQGFGSEQFF. CDR3 DNA sequence: TGCAGCGTTGTACAGGGCTTTGGGAGTGAGCAGTTCTTC.

This clonotype has only a few counts. Possible read error: a much larger clone is one base away. CDR3 loop: CASSLDRQSGANGLTF. CDR3 coding DNA: TGTGCCAGCAGCTTAGACAGGCAGTCTGGGGCCAACGGCCTGACTTTC. The chain couples TRBV7-9 to TRBJ2-6, with a weak D call TRBD1 (5 bases). The length of the CDR3 is 16 residues. Germline V gene sequence: CDR1 SEHNR, CDR2 FQNEAQ (reference sequence).

This clonotype was recorded a few times. The CDR3 sequence: CASSHTGTRGLDTQYF. As DNA, the CDR3 is TGTGCCAGCAGCCACACCGGGACTAGAGGCTTAGATACGCAGTATTTT. This chain links TRBV7-2 with TRBJ2-3, with 8 bases matching TRBD2. V gave up 5 bases and J gave up 5 bases; unmatched junction bases: 12. The CDR3 consists of 16 residues. CDR1 is SGHTA and CDR2 is FQGNSA in the germline V gene.

There are many counts of this clonotype. The chain employs TRBV11-2 and TRBJ1-2; 9 bases align to TRBD1. The germline V gene encodes CDR1 SGHAT and CDR2 FQNNGV. The J segment lost 4 bases and the V segment lost 5 bases, leaving 8 bases of the junction unmatched. There are 15 residues in the CDR3. The chain's CDR3 is CASSLLGQGGYGYTF. In DNA, the CDR3 is TGTGCCAGCAGCCTCCTGGGACAGGGAGGCTATGGCTACACCTTC.

This clonotype appeared many times. CDR3 sequence: CASSFTTGSDTQYF. CDR3 DNA: TGTGCCAGCAGTTTCACTACAGGGTCAGATACGCAGTATTTT. The rearrangement uses TRBV28 and TRBJ2-3; tentatively, D is TRBD1 (6 bases). Trimming stripped 3 bases from V and 4 bases from J, with 11 bases between. From germline, CDR1 is MDHEN and CDR2 SYDVKM. This CDR3 has 14 residues.

This clonotype has a count of ten or more. The CDR3 DNA reads TGTGCCAGCAGTTTCGGGCAGGGCGACACTGAAGCTTTCTTT. Translation gives CASSFGQGDTEAFF. This chain connects TRBV12-3 or TRBV12-4 to TRBJ1-1; the D gene is possibly TRBD1 (5 bases). The CDR3 loop spans 14 amino acids. The ends were cut back, 3 bases at V and 3 bases at J, with 11 bases in the middle.

The chain joins TRBV6-4 to TRBJ2-1; TRBD1 or TRBD2 may be the D gene (5 bases each). The CDR3 is 15 amino acids. The germline V gene encodes CDR1 MRHNA and CDR2 SNTAGT. V was pared by 0 bases and J by 3 bases, with 9 bases between. DNA of the CDR3: TGTGCCAGCAGTGACTCGAGGGGCAGCTACAATGAGCAGTTCTTC. Translation gives CASSDSRGSYNEQFF.

This clonotype was picked up many times. The chain couples TRBV20-1 to TRBJ2-1; D not certain. Germline V lookup: CDR1 DFQATT, CDR2 SNEGSKA (reference sequence). The CDR3 totals 15 residues. Trimming removed 0 bases at V and 1 base at J, with 10 bases between. The CDR3 nucleotides read TGCAGTGCTAGAGAACATGGTGGGTCCTACAATGAGCAGTTCTTC. The encoded protein is CSAREHGGSYNEQFF.

This clonotype occurred many times. V is TRBV12-3 or TRBV12-4 and J is TRBJ1-2; D might be TRBD1 (6 bases). The CDR3 sequence is 18 residues long. The V end was cut by 3 bases, the J end by 4 bases, with 24 bases between. Written as DNA, the CDR3 is TGTGCCAGCAGTTTTGGGGTTCGGACAGCCCAAACTACCTATGGCTACACCTTC. Amino acid sequence: CASSFGVRTAQTTYGYTF.

This clonotype was counted a few times. The rearrangement uses TRBV19 and TRBJ1-5; perhaps TRBD1 as D (5 bases). This CDR3 is 15 amino acids long. Germline lookup yields CDR1 LNHDA and CDR2 SQIVND (reference sequence). V was trimmed by 3 bases and J by 5 bases, leaving 14 bases between them. In DNA, the CDR3 is TGTGCCAGTAGTATGCAGGGCGCGGCGGATCAGCCCCAGCATTTT. As protein: CASSMQGAADQPQHF.

This clonotype has at least ten counts. The V and J genes are TRBV5-1 and TRBJ2-2; D is possibly TRBD2 (6 bases). CDR1 is SGHRS and CDR2 is YFSETQ in the germline V gene. Trimming took off 6 bases at V and 9 bases at J, with 21 bases between the two ends. CDR3 size: 15 residues. The CDR3 sequence: CASTRGWGEKRELFF. The DNA of the CDR3 is TGCGCCAGCACCCGCGGATGGGGGGAGAAGAGGGAGCTGTTTTTT. Based on the CDR3 plus reference TRBV5-1 and TRBJ2-2, the full variable domain is KAGVTQTPRYLIKTRGQQVTLSCSPISGHRSVSWYQQTPGQGLQFLFEYFSETQRNKGNFPGRFSGRQFSNSRSEMNVSTLELGDSALYLCASTRGWGEKRELFFGEGSRLTVL.

There are many counts of this clonotype. V gene TRBV7-9 combines with J gene TRBJ2-1; TRBD2 aligns across 7 bases. The germline V gene has CDR1 SEHNR and CDR2 FQNEAQ (reference sequence). CDR3 size: 14 residues. V shed 6 bases and J 0 bases; nucleotides not matched to a gene: 2. CDR3 nucleotides: TGTGCCAGCAGTAAGCGGGACTCCTACAATGAGCAGTTCTTC. Its protein product is CASSKRDSYNEQFF.

This clonotype was picked up many times. This chain connects TRBV20-1 to TRBJ1-1; D call uncertain. V was clipped by 5 bases and J by 4 bases, with 11 bases between them. CDR3 length: 12 residues. CDR1 DFQATT and CDR2 SNEGSKA come from the germline V gene (reference sequence). For the CDR3, the DNA is TGCAGTGCTGTCGATGGTGGCACTGAAGCTTTCTTT. It specifies CSAVDGGTEAFF.